The 8 T cell receptor beta chains below all came from one sample that was sequenced in a study of cytomegalovirus exposure and HLA in healthy donors. PCR primers comprised 60 Vbeta and 13 Jbeta primers. Libraries were prepared by immunoSEQ multiplex PCR; TCRdb keeps only in-frame clonotypes and omits some of them. This sample has some 77,000 clones, with 80% found just once. The sample was PBMCs. All receptors derive from a woman aged 45-65 years in good health and CMV-seropositive.

This clone was seen more than once but under ten times. V and J are TRBV6-4 and TRBJ2-5; 14 bases map to TRBD2. The CDR3 is 15 amino acids. V was clipped by 5 bases and J by 4 bases; unmatched bases: 3. CDR1 is MRHNA, CDR2 SNTAGT, per germline. CDR3 nucleotides: TGTGCCAGCAGTCCCGGACTAGCGGGGGGAGAGACCCAGTACTTC. It specifies CASSPGLAGGETQYF.

The CDR3 nucleotides read TGCGCCAGCAGCCAAGGGCTCTCGACTAGGGAGACCCAGTACTTC. It yields the protein CASSQGLSTRETQYF. J is TRBJ2-5 and V is TRBV4-1, with D maybe TRBD2 (6 bases). The V gene's germline CDR1 is MGHRA and CDR2 YSYEKL. With 1 base removed from V and 5 bases from J, the gap between germline ends came to 14 bases. This CDR3 spans 15 amino acids.

The gene calls are TRBV5-6 and TRBJ2-1; D is unresolved. The germline V and J ends were trimmed by 5 bases and 4 bases, with 10 bases remaining between them. Germline assignment: CDR1 SGHDT and CDR2 YYEEEE. The CDR3 is 13 amino acids. The CDR3 coding sequence is TGTGCCAGCAGAAGATTGCGGTACAATGAGCAGTTCTTC. Translating gives CASRRLRYNEQFF.

The chain combines TRBV6-1 with TRBJ2-1, with 7 bases aligning to TRBD2. CDR3 length equals 13 residues. Germline V gene data show CDR1 as MNHNS and CDR2 as SASEGT. Unmatched junction bases numbered 3, after V lost 6 bases and J lost 4 bases. As DNA, the CDR3 is TGTGCCAGCAGAGGACTAGTATACAATGAGCAGTTCTTC. Translation: CASRGLVYNEQFF.

This chain uses TRBV4-1 with TRBJ1-1; D gene uncertain. The CDR3 is made up of 14 amino acids. Trimming took off 1 base at V and 5 bases at J, with 11 bases between the two ends. Germline V lookup: CDR1 MGHRA, CDR2 YSYEKL. The CDR3 region is CASSQGRGWTEAFF. The CDR3, as DNA: TGCGCCAGCAGCCAAGGTAGAGGGTGGACTGAAGCTTTCTTT.

This chain joins TRBV25-1 and TRBJ2-5; a possible D gene is TRBD2 (5 bases). V shed 1 base and J shed 5 bases, with 8 bases lying between them. The CDR3 length is 13 residues. Germline lookup yields CDR1 MGHDK and CDR2 SYGVNS. CDR3 sequence reads: CASSEFPSETQYF. In DNA, the CDR3 is TGTGCCAGCAGTGAATTTCCTAGCGAGACCCAGTACTTC.

The chain couples TRBV19 to TRBJ2-3; 7 bases line up with TRBD1. Per germline, CDR1 LNHDA and CDR2 SQIVND (reference sequence). The J segment lost 1 base and the V segment lost 6 bases, leaving 4 bases of the junction unmatched. The CDR3 is 14 residues long. CDR3 DNA: TGTGCCAGTAGCGGACAGGTGGGCACAGATACGCAGTATTTT. Protein product: CASSGQVGTDTQYF.

This chain joins TRBV7-3 and TRBJ2-2, with 11 bases that match TRBD2. The junction had 9 bases not matched to a gene; V was cut back by 5 bases and J by 4 bases. This CDR3 has 17 amino acids. The germline CDR1 and CDR2 sequences are SGHTA and FQGTGA. The CDR3 DNA sequence: TGTGCCAGCAGCGATAATAGCGGGAGGGCCCTCACCGGGGAGCTGTTTTTT. It encodes CASSDNSGRALTGELFF.